These 27 T cell receptor beta chains share one sample of origin, sequenced in a study of T cell clusters in autoimmune cytopenias. Each sample's input was roughly 270 ng genomic DNA, 38,000 or so genome equivalents. TRB was amplified by touch-down multiplex PCR, primer pools A and B combined. TCRdb processed the multiplex PCR reads again and assigns one entry to each CDR3 protein, with no DNA. In total, the table holds 4,000 to 5,000 distinct CDR3 sequences. Separately, the same data were catalogued under a study of T cell repertoires in aging, cancer and after chemotherapy.

The sequenced material came from peripheral blood. These receptors were obtained from a human donor in good health.

Judged by frequency, this clonotype is medium-sized. The chain employs TRBV12-3 or TRBV12-4 and TRBJ2-3; TCRdb gives TRBD2 as the D gene, but with no DNA this cannot be confirmed. CDR3 length: 17 amino acids. The CDR3 here is CASSFERQRPFSDTQYF.

This chain uses TRBV6-5 with TRBJ1-2. CDR1 is MNHEY and CDR2 is SVGAGI in the germline V gene. CDR3 length: 14 amino acids. This CDR3 is CASSGQPEVYGYTF.

By frequency, this clonotype is medium-sized. Here the CDR3 reads CASRAERSGANVLTF. V is TRBV19 and J is TRBJ2-6. The CDR3 totals 15 residues. Per germline, CDR1 LNHDA and CDR2 SQIVND (reference sequence).

This clonotype is classed as medium-sized by frequency. J is TRBJ2-3 and V is TRBV6-2 or TRBV6-3; TCRdb selects TRBD1, and the lack of DNA leaves this call unchecked. Per germline, CDR1 MNHEY and CDR2 SVGEGT. There are 16 residues in the CDR3. The CDR3 sequence is CASRTPGQRFTDTQYF.

This clonotype ranks as medium-sized (0.01 to 0.1%) in terms of frequency. The chain recombines TRBV29-1 with TRBJ1-3. The CDR3 has 16 residues. In germline, CDR1 is SQVTM, CDR2 ANQGSEA. CDR3: CSVGGRSERTSHTIYF. Using reference TRBV29-1 and TRBJ1-3 for the parts outside the CDR3, the full variable domain is SAVISQKPSRDICQRGTSLTIQCQVDSQVTMMFWYRQQPGQSLTLIATANQGSEATYESGFVIDKFPISRPNLTFSTLTVSNMSPEDSSIYLCSVGGRSERTSHTIYFGEGSWLTVV.

Measured by frequency, this clonotype is medium-sized (0.01 to 0.1%). The chain has TRBV5-5 and TRBJ2-3; TCRdb's assignment of TRBD1 cannot be checked, as there is no DNA. Germline values: CDR1 SGHKS, CDR2 YYEKEE (reference sequence). The CDR3 is 13 residues long. The CDR3 here is CASRRGGADTQYF.

Judged by frequency, this clonotype is large. V gene TRBV29-1 combines with J gene TRBJ2-3; TCRdb reports TRBD2, a call that lacks DNA to check it against. This CDR3 comprises 15 residues. Germline CDR1 reads SQVTM; CDR2 reads ANQGSEA. CDR3: CSVEALAGVLDTQYF.

Its frequency marks this clonotype as medium-sized. The V call is TRBV6-2 or TRBV6-3, the J call TRBJ2-1; the D call of TRBD1 rests on TCRdb alone, since no DNA is present to check it. This CDR3 comprises 17 residues. Per germline, CDR1 MNHEY and CDR2 SVGEGT. The CDR3 is CASSYTPNWGYYNEQFF.

This clonotype is called medium-sized based on its frequency. The rearrangement joins TRBV13 to TRBJ1-1; checking the TCRdb D call of TRBD1 is not possible without DNA. The CDR3 totals 15 residues. Germline loops: CDR1 PRHDT, CDR2 FYEKMQ (reference sequence). The CDR3 protein is CASSIFGGESTEAFF. Full variable domain (outside the CDR3, taken from reference TRBV13 and TRBJ1-1): AAGVIQSPRHLIKEKRETATLKCYPIPRHDTVYWYQQGPGQDPQFLISFYEKMQSDKGSIPDRFSAQQFSDYHSELNMSSLELGDSALYFCASSIFGGESTEAFFGQGTRLTVV.

This clonotype is identified as medium-sized from frequency. The chain combines TRBV6-1 with TRBJ2-1; TCRdb indicates TRBD2, and absent DNA this call remains unverified. This CDR3 is 17 amino acids long. Germline-derived CDR1 and CDR2 are MNHNS and SASEGT. This CDR3 reads CASYRFNWTSDYNEQFF.

This clonotype registers medium-sized by frequency. The CDR3 loop reads CASSYPSATVYVAGELFF. The chain joins TRBV6-2 or TRBV6-3 to TRBJ2-2; TCRdb lists TRBD2, though no DNA is available to test this call. Germline lookup yields CDR1 MNHEY and CDR2 SVGEGT. This CDR3 region has 18 residues.

This clonotype ranks as medium-sized (0.01 to 0.1%) in terms of frequency. The chain combines TRBV29-1 with TRBJ1-5. The CDR3 is 13 amino acids. Looked up from germline, CDR1 is SQVTM and CDR2 is ANQGSEA. CDR3 protein: CSVRVGGGQPQHF.

The rearrangement links TRBV24-1 to TRBJ2-7; checking the TCRdb D call of TRBD1 is not possible without DNA. There are 17 residues in the CDR3. Germline values: CDR1 KGHDR, CDR2 SFDVKD. The CDR3 here is CATSEKGKGGFSYEQYF.

This clonotype is deemed medium-sized by its frequency. The chain carries TRBV30 and TRBJ1-1. The V gene's germline CDR1 is GTSNPN and CDR2 SVGIG (reference sequence). The CDR3 runs to 13 residues. The CDR3: CAWSGGRGTEAFF. Full variable domain (remainder filled in from reference TRBV30 and TRBJ1-1): SQTIHQWPATLVQPVGSPLSLECTVEGTSNPNLYWYRQAAGRGLQLLFYSVGIGQISSEVPQNLSASRPQDRQFILSSKKLLLSDSGFYLCAWSGGRGTEAFFGQGTRLTVV.

By frequency, this clonotype is medium-sized. The CDR3 spells CASADPYTDTQYF. The rearrangement links TRBV7-2 to TRBJ2-3. The germline gives CDR1 SGHTA, CDR2 FQGNSA. The CDR3 has 13 residues.

This clonotype is identified as medium-sized from frequency. This chain connects TRBV27 to TRBJ1-5; with no DNA, the TCRdb D assignment of TRBD1 cannot be verified. CDR1 MNHEY and CDR2 SMNVEV come from the germline V gene (reference sequence). The CDR3 sequence is 18 residues long. CDR3 loop: CASSRLTTGGVGNQPQHF.

Considering frequency, this clonotype is medium-sized. The chain employs TRBV30 and TRBJ1-4; TCRdb reports TRBD1, a call that lacks DNA to check it against. Germline V gene data show CDR1 as GTSNPN and CDR2 as SVGIG (reference sequence). The CDR3 has 15 amino acids. The CDR3 sequence is CAWSVQGLTNEKLFF. Variable domain in full (rest from reference TRBV30 and TRBJ1-4): SQTIHQWPATLVQPVGSPLSLECTVEGTSNPNLYWYRQAAGRGLQLLFYSVGIGQISSEVPQNLSASRPQDRQFILSSKKLLLSDSGFYLCAWSVQGLTNEKLFFGSGTQLSVL.

The rearrangement joins TRBV5-1 to TRBJ2-5. Germline CDR1 is SGHRS and CDR2 is YFSETQ. The CDR3 consists of 14 residues. The CDR3 here is CASSLGVIGETQYF.

According to its frequency, this clonotype is medium-sized. V gene TRBV19 combines with J gene TRBJ2-2; TCRdb names TRBD2, which stays unverified in the absence of DNA. CDR1 is LNHDA and CDR2 is SQIVND in the germline V gene (reference sequence). The CDR3 sequence is 14 residues long. This chain's CDR3 is CASTGGPNTGELFF.

The rearrangement joins TRBV5-1 to TRBJ1-3; TCRdb reports TRBD1, a call that lacks DNA to check it against. Germline V gene sequence: CDR1 SGHRS, CDR2 YFSETQ. CDR3 size: 15 residues. CDR3 sequence reads: CASSPGQGSGNTIYF.

This clonotype is identified as medium-sized from frequency. The J gene is TRBJ1-3, the V gene TRBV27. Germline CDR1 MNHEY, CDR2 SMNVEV (reference sequence). This CDR3 has 14 amino acids. The CDR3: CASSPGFSGNTIYF.

This clonotype shows up as medium-sized (0.01 to 0.1%) by frequency. The chain uses TRBV19 and TRBJ1-1; TCRdb proposes TRBD1, but this gene call is untestable without DNA. This CDR3 is built from 14 residues. Germline lookup yields CDR1 LNHDA and CDR2 SQIVND (reference sequence). The CDR3 loop is CASSIGYRGLGTFF.

The chain employs TRBV13 and TRBJ1-1; lacking DNA, the TRBD1 call made by TCRdb goes unchecked. Germline assignment: CDR1 PRHDT and CDR2 FYEKMQ (reference sequence). There are 13 residues in the CDR3. This CDR3 is CASGGEWNTEAFF. Complete variable domain (other parts from reference TRBV13 and TRBJ1-1): AAGVIQSPRHLIKEKRETATLKCYPIPRHDTVYWYQQGPGQDPQFLISFYEKMQSDKGSIPDRFSAQQFSDYHSELNMSSLELGDSALYFCASGGEWNTEAFFGQGTRLTVV.

This clonotype is classed as medium-sized by frequency. J is TRBJ2-3 and V is TRBV29-1; with no DNA, the TCRdb D assignment of TRBD2 cannot be verified. Per germline, CDR1 SQVTM and CDR2 ANQGSEA. CDR3 length: 15 residues. The CDR3 spells CSVAPFSGSTDTQYF.

This clonotype ranks as medium-sized (0.01 to 0.1%) in terms of frequency. This chain uses TRBV6-2 or TRBV6-3 with TRBJ2-5; as DNA is missing, the TRBD2 call by TCRdb cannot be tested. The CDR3 is 15 residues long. In germline, CDR1 is MNHEY, CDR2 SVGEGT. The CDR3 is CASRGKAEYQETQYF.

This clonotype is called medium-sized based on its frequency. This chain links TRBV5-4 with TRBJ2-1; checking the TCRdb D call of TRBD2 is not possible without DNA. From germline, CDR1 is SGHNT and CDR2 YYREEE (reference sequence). The CDR3 consists of 12 residues. The CDR3: CASITPAGEQFF.

By frequency, this clonotype is medium-sized. V is TRBV6-6 and J is TRBJ2-1; checking the TCRdb D call of TRBD1 is not possible without DNA. The CDR3 runs to 16 residues. The germline V gene has CDR1 MNHNY and CDR2 SVGAGI (reference sequence). CDR3 sequence: CASSSADRGGFNEQFF.